Presented here are 9 T cell receptor beta chains from one specimen sequenced in a study of blood T cells in healthy people across ages. Together with a sample-barcoded 5' primer, a J-beta primer mix was included in a second PCR lasting about 6 to 12 cycles. TCRdb recomputed calls from the 5' RACE reads with MiXCR, one row per CDR3 protein. The sample yields some 1,800,000 distinct CDR3 sequences, about two fifths seen once. Specimen: blood. Receptors were obtained from a human donor in good health.

This clonotype was counted a few times. The chain combines TRBV20-1 with TRBJ2-3, with D hard to call. CDR3 length: 16 residues. CDR1 is DFQATT and CDR2 is SNEGSKA in the germline V gene (reference sequence). Between the trimmed V and J ends, which lost 0 bases and 2 bases, there was a span of 15 bases. The CDR3 loop is CSARDPTGSYTDTQYF. The CDR3 nucleotides are TGCAGTGCTAGAGACCCGACTGGCAGTTACACAGATACGCAGTATTTT.

This clonotype has just a few counts. The rearrangement joins TRBV9 to TRBJ2-7; D might be TRBD2 (6 bases). V was cut by 2 bases and J by 3 bases, with 12 bases left in between. The CDR3 spans 14 residues. Germline V lookup: CDR1 SGDLS, CDR2 YYNGEE. CDR3 sequence: CASSVGGLNYEQYF. The DNA of the CDR3 is TGTGCCAGCAGCGTCGGGGGTTTAAACTACGAGCAGTACTTC.

The genes are TRBV28 and TRBJ2-3; 7 nucleotides match TRBD1. The CDR3 totals 16 residues. V was pared by 6 bases and J by 5 bases, with 14 bases of the junction left unmatched. The germline V gene has CDR1 MDHEN and CDR2 SYDVKM. CDR3 in amino acids: CASRGTARGNIDTQYF. The CDR3 nucleotides read TGTGCCAGCAGGGGGACAGCTCGAGGGAATATAGATACGCAGTATTTT.

V is TRBV12-3 or TRBV12-4 and J is TRBJ2-6; D is undetermined. CDR3 length equals 15 residues. Between the trimmed V and J ends, which lost 6 bases and 4 bases, there was a span of 13 bases. DNA for the CDR3: TGTGCCAGCAGCCCTGACCTGAGAGGGGCCAACGTCCTGACTTTC. Protein sequence: CASSPDLRGANVLTF.

V is TRBV29-1 and J is TRBJ2-7, with D maybe TRBD1 (5 bases). Germline lookup yields CDR1 SQVTM and CDR2 ANQGSEA. This CDR3 has 14 residues. V was pared by 6 bases and J by 0 bases, with 15 bases between. CDR3 sequence reads: CSVSQGALSYEQYF. In DNA, the CDR3 is TGCAGCGTATCCCAGGGCGCGCTCTCCTACGAGCAGTACTTC.

This rearrangement joins TRBV11-2 to TRBJ2-3; 8 bases line up with TRBD2. V lost 5 bases to trimming and J lost 4 bases; unmatched junction nucleotides: 8. Germline CDR1 and CDR2: SGHAT and FQNNGV. The CDR3 has 15 amino acids. The CDR3 protein is CASSPFGRGADTQYF. CDR3 coding DNA: TGTGCCAGCAGCCCCTTTGGGCGGGGGGCAGATACGCAGTATTTT. The full variable domain, its missing parts supplied by reference TRBV11-2 and TRBJ2-3, is EAGVAQSPRYKIIEKRQSVAFWCNPISGHATLYWYQQILGQGPKLLIQFQNNGVVDDSQLPKDRFSAERLKGVDSTLKIQPAKLEDSAVYLCASSPFGRGADTQYFGPGTRLTVL.

The gene calls are TRBV20-1 and TRBJ2-5, with TRBD2 as a possible D gene (5 bases). V lost 0 bases and J 5 bases, leaving 13 bases between the germline ends. The V gene's germline CDR1 is DFQATT and CDR2 SNEGSKA (reference sequence). The CDR3 has 14 residues. CDR3 in DNA: TGCAGTGCTAGAGATCGGTCTAGCCGGGAGACCCAGTACTTC. It encodes CSARDRSSRETQYF.

This clonotype has just a few counts. The chain carries TRBV14 and TRBJ1-4; maybe TRBD1 (6 bases). The V and J ends lost 1 base and 2 bases respectively, with 8 bases between them. CDR1 and CDR2 (germline): SGHDN, FVKESK. The CDR3 spans 15 residues. CDR3 amino acids: CASSQVGATNEKLFF. CDR3 bases: TGTGCCAGCAGCCAAGTGGGGGCGACTAATGAAAAACTGTTTTTT.

V is TRBV7-6 and J is TRBJ2-4; 12 bases are a match to TRBD1. Germline-derived CDR1 and CDR2 are SGHVS and FNYEAQ. The length of the CDR3 is 19 residues. Trimming cost V 4 bases and J 6 bases; bases outside gene matches: 16. CDR3 DNA sequence: TGTGCCAGCAGCTCCTTAATCTCCGGGACAGGGGGCGTAAGAAACATTCAGTACTTC. It specifies CASSSLISGTGGVRNIQYF. Full variable domain (remainder filled in from reference TRBV7-6 and TRBJ2-4): GAGVSQSPRYKVTKRGQDVALRCDPISGHVSLYWYRQALGQGPEFLTYFNYEAQQDKSGLPNDRFSAERPEGSISTLTIQRTEQRDSAMYRCASSSLISGTGGVRNIQYFGAGTRLSVL.